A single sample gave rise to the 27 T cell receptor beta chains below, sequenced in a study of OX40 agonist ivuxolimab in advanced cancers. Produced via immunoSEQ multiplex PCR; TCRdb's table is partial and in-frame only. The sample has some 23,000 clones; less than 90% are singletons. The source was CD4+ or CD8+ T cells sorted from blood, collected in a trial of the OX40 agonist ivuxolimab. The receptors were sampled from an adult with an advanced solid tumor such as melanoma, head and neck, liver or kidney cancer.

DNA for the CDR3: TGTGCCAGCAGCTTGCTACAGGGGGCTTCACCCCTCCACTTT. Amino acids: CASSLLQGASPLHF. The J gene is TRBJ1-6, the V gene TRBV5-6; 9 bases agree with TRBD1. The CDR3 length is 14 residues. V shed 1 base and J 9 bases; nucleotides not matched to a gene: 2. The V gene's germline CDR1 is SGHDT and CDR2 YYEEEE. Drawing the rest from reference TRBV5-6 and TRBJ1-6, the complete variable domain is DAGVTQSPTHLIKTRGQQVTLRCSPKSGHDTVSWYQQALGQGPQFIFQYYEEEERQRGNFPDRFSGHQFPNYSSELNVNALLLGDSALYLCASSLLQGASPLHFGNGTRLTVT.

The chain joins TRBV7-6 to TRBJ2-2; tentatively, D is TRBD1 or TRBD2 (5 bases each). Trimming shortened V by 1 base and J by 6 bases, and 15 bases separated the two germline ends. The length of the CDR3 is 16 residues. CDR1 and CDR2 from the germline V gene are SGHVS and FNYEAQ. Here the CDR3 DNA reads TGTGCCAGCAGCTTAGGGGGGATTCTAATGGCCGGGGAGCTGTTTTTT. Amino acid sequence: CASSLGGILMAGELFF.

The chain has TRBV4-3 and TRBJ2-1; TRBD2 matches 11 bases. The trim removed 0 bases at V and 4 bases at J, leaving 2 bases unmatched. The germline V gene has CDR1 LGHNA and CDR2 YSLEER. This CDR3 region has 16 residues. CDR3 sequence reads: CASSQDLAGGYNEQFF. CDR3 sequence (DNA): TGCGCCAGCAGCCAAGATCTAGCGGGGGGATACAATGAGCAGTTCTTC.

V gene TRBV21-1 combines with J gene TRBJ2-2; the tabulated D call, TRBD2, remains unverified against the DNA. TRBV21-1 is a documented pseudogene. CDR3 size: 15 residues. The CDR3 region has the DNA TGTGCCAGCAGCACTAGCGGGGGTGACACCGGGGAGCTGTTTTTT. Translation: CASSTSGGDTGELFF.

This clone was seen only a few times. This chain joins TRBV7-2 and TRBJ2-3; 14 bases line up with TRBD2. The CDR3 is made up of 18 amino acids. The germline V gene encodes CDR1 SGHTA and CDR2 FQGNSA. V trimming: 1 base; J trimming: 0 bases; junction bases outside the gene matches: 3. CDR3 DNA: TGTGCCAGCAGCTTAGGACTAGCGGGGGGGACTAGCACAGATACGCAGTATTTT. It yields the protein CASSLGLAGGTSTDTQYF. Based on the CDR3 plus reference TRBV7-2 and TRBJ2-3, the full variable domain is GAGVSQSPSNKVTEKGKDVELRCDPISGHTALYWYRQSLGQGLEFLIYFQGNSAPDKSGLPSDRFSAERTGGSVSTLTIQRTQQEDSAVYLCASSLGLAGGTSTDTQYFGPGTRLTVL.

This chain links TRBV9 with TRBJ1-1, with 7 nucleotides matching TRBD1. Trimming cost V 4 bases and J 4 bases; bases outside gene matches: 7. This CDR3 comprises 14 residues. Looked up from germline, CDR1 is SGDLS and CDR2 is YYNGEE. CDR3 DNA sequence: TGTGCCAGCAGCTTAGGGGGCCCCGGCACTGAAGCTTTCTTT. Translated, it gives CASSLGGPGTEAFF.

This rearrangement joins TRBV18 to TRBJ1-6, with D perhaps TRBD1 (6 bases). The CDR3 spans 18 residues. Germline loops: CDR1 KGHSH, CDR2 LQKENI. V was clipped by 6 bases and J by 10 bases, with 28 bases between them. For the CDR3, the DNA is TGTGCCAGCTCGTCCGACAGTAGCTTCGGGACGAGGGGGTCACCCCTCCACTTT. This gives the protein CASSSDSSFGTRGSPLHF.

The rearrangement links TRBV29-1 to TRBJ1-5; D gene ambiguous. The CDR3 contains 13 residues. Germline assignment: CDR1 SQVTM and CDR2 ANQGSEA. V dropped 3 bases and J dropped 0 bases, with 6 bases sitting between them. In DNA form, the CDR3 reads TGCAGCGTTGATGAGGGTAGCAATCAGCCCCAGCATTTT. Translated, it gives CSVDEGSNQPQHF.

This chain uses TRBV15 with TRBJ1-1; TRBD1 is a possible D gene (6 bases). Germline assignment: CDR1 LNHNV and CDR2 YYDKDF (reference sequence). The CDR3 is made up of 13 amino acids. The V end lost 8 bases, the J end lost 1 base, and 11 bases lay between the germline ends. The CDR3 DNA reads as TGTGCCACCCACAGGGACCCGAACACTGAAGCTTTCTTT. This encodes CATHRDPNTEAFF.

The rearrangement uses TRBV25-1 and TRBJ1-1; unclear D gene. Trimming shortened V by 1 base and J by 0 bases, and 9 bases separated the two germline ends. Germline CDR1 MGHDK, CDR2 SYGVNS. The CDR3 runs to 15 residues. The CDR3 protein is CASSEWELMNTEAFF. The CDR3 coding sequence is TGTGCCAGCAGTGAATGGGAGCTGATGAACACTGAAGCTTTCTTT.

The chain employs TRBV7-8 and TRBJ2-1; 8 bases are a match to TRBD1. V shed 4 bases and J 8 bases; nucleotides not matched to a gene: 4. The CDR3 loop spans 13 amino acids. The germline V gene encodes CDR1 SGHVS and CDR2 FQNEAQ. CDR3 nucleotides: TGTGCCAGCAGCTACGGACAGGGCGATGAGCAGTTCTTC. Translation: CASSYGQGDEQFF.

CDR3 sequence reads: CASSVAGSNYGYTF. The CDR3 coding sequence is TGTGCCAGCAGCGTAGCTGGGTCTAACTATGGCTACACCTTC. This chain connects TRBV9 to TRBJ1-2; D is undetermined. CDR1 SGDLS and CDR2 YYNGEE come from the germline V gene. The CDR3 runs 14 residues. V was trimmed by 0 bases and J by 0 bases, leaving 6 bases between them.

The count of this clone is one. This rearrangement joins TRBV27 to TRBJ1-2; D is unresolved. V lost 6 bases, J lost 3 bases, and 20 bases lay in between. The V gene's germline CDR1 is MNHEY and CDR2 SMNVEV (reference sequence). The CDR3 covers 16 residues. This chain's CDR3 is CASSSKGDLRYYGYTF. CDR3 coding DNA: TGTGCCAGCAGCAGCAAGGGAGACCTAAGGTACTATGGCTACACCTTC.

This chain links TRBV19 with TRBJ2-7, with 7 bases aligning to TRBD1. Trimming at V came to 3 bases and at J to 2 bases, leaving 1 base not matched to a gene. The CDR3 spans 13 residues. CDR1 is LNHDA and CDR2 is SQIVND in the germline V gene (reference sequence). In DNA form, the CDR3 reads TGTGCCAGTAGTATCACAGGGGCCTACGAGCAGTACTTC. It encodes CASSITGAYEQYF.

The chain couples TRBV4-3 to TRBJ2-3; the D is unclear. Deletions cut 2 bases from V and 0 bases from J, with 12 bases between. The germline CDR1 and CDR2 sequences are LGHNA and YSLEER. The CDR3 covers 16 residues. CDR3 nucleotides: TGCGCCAGCAGCCAATCTACAGACTCTAGCACAGATACGCAGTATTTT. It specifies CASSQSTDSSTDTQYF.

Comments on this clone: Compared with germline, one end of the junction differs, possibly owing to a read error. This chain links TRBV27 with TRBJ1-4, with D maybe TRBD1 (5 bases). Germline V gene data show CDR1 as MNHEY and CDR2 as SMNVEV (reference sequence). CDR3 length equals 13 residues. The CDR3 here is CASSDSRKGKTVF. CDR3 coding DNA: TGTGCCAGCAGCGACAGTAGGAAGGGAAAAACTGTTTTT.

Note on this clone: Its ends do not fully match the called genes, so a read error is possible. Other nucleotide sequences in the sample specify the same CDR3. The DNA of the CDR3 is TGCGCCAGCAGCGTAGCCGGGGCCCCAAATGAAAAACTGTTTTTT. Translated, it gives CASSVAGAPNEKLFF. The chain uses TRBV9 and TRBJ1-4; D is perhaps TRBD1 (5 bases). Germline V gene data show CDR1 as SGDLS and CDR2 as YYNGEE. This CDR3 region has 15 residues.

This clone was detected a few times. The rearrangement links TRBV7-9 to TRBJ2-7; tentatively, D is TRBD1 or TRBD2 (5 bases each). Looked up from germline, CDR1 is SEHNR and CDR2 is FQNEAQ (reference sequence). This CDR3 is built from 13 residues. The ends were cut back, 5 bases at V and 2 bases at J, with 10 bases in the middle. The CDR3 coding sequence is TGTGCCAGCAGCGGGGGACCGACCTACGAGCAGTACTTC. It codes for CASSGGPTYEQYF. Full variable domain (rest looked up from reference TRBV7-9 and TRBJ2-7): DTGVSQNPRHKITKRGQNVTFRCDPISEHNRLYWYRQTLGQGPEFLTYFQNEAQLEKSRLLSDRFSAERPKGSFSTLEIQRTEQGDSAMYLCASSGGPTYEQYFGPGTRLTVT.

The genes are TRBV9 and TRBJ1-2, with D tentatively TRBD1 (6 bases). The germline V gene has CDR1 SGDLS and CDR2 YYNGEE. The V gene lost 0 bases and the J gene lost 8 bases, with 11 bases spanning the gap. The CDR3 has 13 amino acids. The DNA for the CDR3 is TGTGCCAGCAGCGTAGGTTACAGGGAGGGCTACACCTTC. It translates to CASSVGYREGYTF.

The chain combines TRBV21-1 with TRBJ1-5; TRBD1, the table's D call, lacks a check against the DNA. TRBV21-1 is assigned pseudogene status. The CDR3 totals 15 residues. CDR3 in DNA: TGTGCAAACCTAGACAGGTTAAATCCGAGACAGCCCCAGCATTTT. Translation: CANLDRLNPRQPQHF.

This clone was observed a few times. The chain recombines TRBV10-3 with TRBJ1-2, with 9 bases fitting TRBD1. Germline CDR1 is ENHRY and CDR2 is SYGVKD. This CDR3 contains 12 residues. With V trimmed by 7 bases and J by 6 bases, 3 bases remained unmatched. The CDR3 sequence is CAIIGDRDGYTF. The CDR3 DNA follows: TGTGCCATCATTGGGGACAGGGATGGCTACACCTTC.

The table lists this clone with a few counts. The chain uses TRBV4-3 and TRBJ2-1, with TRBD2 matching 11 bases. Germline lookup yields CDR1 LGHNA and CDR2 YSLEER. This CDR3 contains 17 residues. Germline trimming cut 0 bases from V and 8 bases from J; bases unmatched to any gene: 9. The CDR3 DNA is TGCGCCAGCAGCCAAGATGGGCTAGCGGGGGGCGGCGATGAGCAGTTCTTC. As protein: CASSQDGLAGGGDEQFF.

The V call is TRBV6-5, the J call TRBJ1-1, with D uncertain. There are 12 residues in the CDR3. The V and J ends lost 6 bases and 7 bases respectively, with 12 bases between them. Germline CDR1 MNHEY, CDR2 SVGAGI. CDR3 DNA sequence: TGTGCCAGCAGGCCCGGACGGAGTGAAGCTTTCTTT. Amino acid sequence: CASRPGRSEAFF.

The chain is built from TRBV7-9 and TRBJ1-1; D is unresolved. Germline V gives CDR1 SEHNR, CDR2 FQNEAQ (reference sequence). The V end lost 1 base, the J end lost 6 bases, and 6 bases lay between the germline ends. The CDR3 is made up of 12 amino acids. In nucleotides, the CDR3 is TGTGCCAGCAGCTTAGGACGGGCTGAAGCTTTCTTT. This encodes CASSLGRAEAFF.

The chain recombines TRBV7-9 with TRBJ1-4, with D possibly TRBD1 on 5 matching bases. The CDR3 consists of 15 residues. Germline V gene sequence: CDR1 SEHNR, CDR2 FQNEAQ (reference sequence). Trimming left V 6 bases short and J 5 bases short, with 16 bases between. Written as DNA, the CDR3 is TGTGCCAGCAGTCTACCGGGACTCATAAATGAAAAACTGTTTTTT. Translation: CASSLPGLINEKLFF.

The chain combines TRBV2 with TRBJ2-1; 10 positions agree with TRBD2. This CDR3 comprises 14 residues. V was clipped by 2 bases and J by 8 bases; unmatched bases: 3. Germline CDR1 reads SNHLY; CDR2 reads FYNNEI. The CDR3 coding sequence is TGTGCCAGCAGTGAAAGGCTAGCGGGAGATGAGCAGTTCTTC. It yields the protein CASSERLAGDEQFF.

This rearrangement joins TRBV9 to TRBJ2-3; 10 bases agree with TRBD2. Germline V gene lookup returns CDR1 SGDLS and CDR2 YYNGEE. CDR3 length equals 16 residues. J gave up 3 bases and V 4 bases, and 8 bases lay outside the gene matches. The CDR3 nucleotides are TGTGCCAGCAGCCCCCGAGCGGGGGGGCTGACAGATACGCAGTATTTT. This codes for CASSPRAGGLTDTQYF.